These T cell receptor beta chains were read from a single sample in a study of blood T cell repertoires in COVID-19. Profiling relied on immunoSEQ multiplex PCR, and the TCRdb table lists in-frame clones only, not all of them. The sample carries 200,000 to 250,000 clones, around nine tenths recorded once. The material sequenced was PBMCs or T cells enriched from blood (not recorded which). These receptors were collected from a woman in her 30s who had been exposed to COVID-19. Each CDR3 is given with its conserved first and last residue. D genes are given only for firm matches. The listing skips clone size in some rows; elsewhere it reads once, few, many or a size class.

>TRBJ1-2|TRBV6-6|NA|TRBD1
TGTGCCAGCAGTTTGACAGGGGACTATGGCTACACCTTC
CASSLTGDYGYTF
>TRBJ1-1|TRBV6-5|NA|NA
TGTGCCACGCAGAGGGGGGGGAACACTGAAGCTTTCTTT
CATQRGGNTEAFF
>TRBJ2-1|TRBV28|NA|NA
TGTGCCAGCAGTTTCGATAGAAATGAGCAGTTCTTC
CASSFDRNEQFF
>TRBJ1-1|TRBV7-7|NA|NA
TGTGCTAGCAGCCGACATACGAACACTGAAGCTTTCTTT
CASSRHTNTEAFF
>TRBJ1-2|TRBV2|few|TRBD1
TGTGCCAGCAGTGTCGGGGGGACAGGGAACTATGGCTACACCTTC
CASSVGGTGNYGYTF
>TRBJ2-1|TRBV18|NA|TRBD2
TGTGCCAGCTCACCACAAGCGGGGTGGGTAGCCAATGAGCAGTTCTTC
CASSPQAGWVANEQFF
>TRBJ1-6|TRBV2|NA|NA
TGTGCCAGCAGACAGCTTTATAATTCACCCCTCCACTTT
CASRQLYNSPLHF
>TRBJ1-4|TRBV12-3/TRBV12-4|NA|TRBD1
TGTGCCAGCAGCCGAGACAGGGATGAAAAACTGTTTTTT
CASSRDRDEKLFF
>TRBJ1-1|TRBV3-1/TRBV3-2|NA|NA
TGTGCCAGCAGCCCGCTAGATAACACTGAAGCTTTCTTT
CASSPLDNTEAFF
>TRBJ1-2|TRBV9|NA|NA
TGTGCCAGCAGCGGCGGGGAGGACTATGGCTACACCTTC
CASSGGEDYGYTF
>TRBJ2-5|TRBV6-5|NA|NA
TGTGCCAGCAGTTACTATGCAGGGCACAGGGAGACCCAGTACTTC
CASSYYAGHRETQYF
>TRBJ1-1|TRBV4-1|NA|TRBD1
TGCGCCAGCAGCCTAATTCTCGGGACAGTCCCTGAAGCTTTCTTT
CASSLILGTVPEAFF
>TRBJ2-5|TRBV5-1|NA|NA
TGCGCCAGCAGCAACCGCTGGGACATTCAAGAGACCCAGTACTTC
CASSNRWDIQETQYF
>TRBJ2-2|TRBV19|few|TRBD2
TGTGCCAGTACCAATAAGGGACTAGCGGGAGGGAAGAACACCGGGGAGCTGTTTTTT
CASTNKGLAGGKNTGELFF
>TRBJ2-1|TRBV30|NA|NA
TGTGCCTGGAGTGCCCCGGTCCTTGAGCAGTTCTTC
CAWSAPVLEQFF
>TRBJ2-3|TRBV5-1|NA|TRBD2
TGCGCCAGCAGCAGATTAGCGGGGAGCACAGATACGCAGTATTTT
CASSRLAGSTDTQYF
>TRBJ1-4|TRBV13|NA|TRBD1
TGTGCCAGCAGCTTCCGGGACAGGGGTTCGGTCGAAAAACTGTTTTTT
CASSFRDRGSVEKLFF
>TRBJ1-2|TRBV6-5|NA|TRBD1
TGTGCCAGCAGATCGACAGGGGTGAATGGCTACACCTTC
CASRSTGVNGYTF
>TRBJ1-3|TRBV10-3|NA|TRBD1
TGTGCCATCAATAACAGGGGATTCTCTGGAAACACCATATATTTT
CAINNRGFSGNTIYF
>TRBJ2-1|TRBV3-1/TRBV3-2|NA|TRBD2
TGTGCCAGCAGCCAAGATCATAGCGGGCCGTACAATGAGCAGTTCTTC
CASSQDHSGPYNEQFF
>TRBJ2-2|TRBV7-9|NA|TRBD2
TGTGCCAGCAGCCCCCCCGGGACTAGCGGGAGCGGAACCGGGGAGCTGTTTTTT
CASSPPGTSGSGTGELFF
>TRBJ1-6|TRBV15|NA|NA
TGTGCCACCAGCAGAGACAGGGAATCGCCCTTTCCCCTCCACTTT
CATSRDRESPFPLHF
>TRBJ1-3|TRBV28|NA|NA
TGTGCCAGCAGGACCCCCCAGGGTCTGGGAAACACCATATATTTT
CASRTPQGLGNTIYF
>TRBJ2-1|TRBV5-4|once|TRBD2
TGTGCCAGCAGCCCGGGGAGCGGGAGCTCCTACAATGAGCAGTTCTTC
CASSPGSGSSYNEQFF
>TRBJ2-4|TRBV18|NA|TRBD1
TGTGCCAGCTCTCCCGACAGGGCCAACATTCAGTACTTC
CASSPDRANIQYF
>TRBJ2-1|TRBV27|NA|NA
TGTGCCAGCAGTCTTTCAACTAGTTGGGCGCTAGGGAATGAGCAGTTCTTC
CASSLSTSWALGNEQFF
>TRBJ2-5|TRBV11-3|NA|NA
TGTGCCAGCAGCTCCGGACAGAAACAAGAGACCCAGTACTTC
CASSSGQKQETQYF
>TRBJ2-1|TRBV29-1|NA|NA
TGCAGCGTTGATTTCGGTGAGCAGTTCTTC
CSVDFGEQFF
>TRBJ2-3|TRBV18|NA|NA
TGTGCCAGCTCACCAATAGACAGCGTTACGCAGTATTTT
CASSPIDSVTQYF
>TRBJ2-3|TRBV19|NA|NA
TGTGCCAGTAGTATTCGAGGGAGGTCCCCAGATACGCAGTATTTT
CASSIRGRSPDTQYF
>TRBJ1-1|TRBV6-5|NA|TRBD1
TGTGCCAGCAGTTACCAAGAGACAGGGGAAGCTTTCTTT
CASSYQETGEAFF
>TRBJ1-2|TRBV6-5|NA|TRBD1
TGTGCCAGCAGTTACTCGATAGGGGGCACCCTTTTTGGCTACACCTTC
CASSYSIGGTLFGYTF
>TRBJ1-6|TRBV28|NA|NA
TGTGCCAGCAGTACTTCAGGGAATGCTTATAATTCACCCCTCCACTTT
CASSTSGNAYNSPLHF
>TRBJ2-3|TRBV12-5|NA|NA
TGTGCTAGTGCACGACTGAGCTCTAGCACAGATACGCAGTATTTT
CASARLSSSTDTQYF
>TRBJ2-6|TRBV12-5|NA|NA
TGTGCTAGTGGTTTGGTAGAGAGCTCTGGGGCCAACGTCCTGACTTTC
CASGLVESSGANVLTF
>TRBJ2-5|TRBV28|NA|TRBD2
TGTGCCAGCAGTGGGACTAGCGGGAGGTTGGAGACCCAGTACTTC
CASSGTSGRLETQYF
>TRBJ1-5|TRBV24-1|NA|NA
TGTGCCACCAGTGACGCAGGGGGCAATCAGCCCCAGCATTTT
CATSDAGGNQPQHF
>TRBJ1-6|TRBV10-1|NA|TRBD1
TGCGCCAGCACAGGGGGCCAGGAGCCACCCCTCCACTTT
CASTGGQEPPLHF
>TRBJ2-6|TRBV3-1/TRBV3-2|NA|TRBD2
TGTGCCAGCAGCCTCCGCCATCTAGCGGGAGGTCCTACAACCTCTGGGGCCAACGTCCTGACTTTC
CASSLRHLAGGPTTSGANVLTF
>TRBJ2-7|TRBV5-1|NA|NA
TGCGCCAGCAGCTACGGGTCGACCTACGAGCAGTACTTC
CASSYGSTYEQYF
>TRBJ2-3|TRBV15|NA|TRBD2
TGTGCCACCAGCAGCCCTGGGGGAGGGAACACAGATACGCAGTATTTT
CATSSPGGGNTDTQYF
>TRBJ2-5|TRBV4-1|NA|NA
TGCGCCAGCAGCGATAGCCGGGTCCCAGGGCGGGAGACCCAGTACTTC
CASSDSRVPGRETQYF
>TRBJ2-1|TRBV6-5|NA|NA
TGTGCCAGCAGTTACTGGCTAGCGAGCACCTACAATGAGCAGTTCTTC
CASSYWLASTYNEQFF
>TRBJ2-5|TRBV2|NA|TRBD2
TGTGCCAGCATGCGGGGGAATAGAGAGACCCAGTACTTC
CASMRGNRETQYF
>TRBJ1-2|TRBV2|few|NA
TGTGCCAGCAGTATGGGGAGCGGGGTCGGCTACACCTTC
CASSMGSGVGYTF
>TRBJ1-5|TRBV24-1|NA|NA
TGTGCCACCAGTGATTTGCGGAGTAATCAGCCCCAGCATTTT
CATSDLRSNQPQHF
>TRBJ2-6|TRBV4-1|NA|NA
TGCGCCAGCAGCCAAGAAGGATGGGCGTCTGGGGCCAACGTCCTGACTTTC
CASSQEGWASGANVLTF
>TRBJ2-3|TRBV7-2|NA|NA
TGTGCCAGCAGCTTAACCGTGGACTTGAGGAGGGCAGATACGCAGTATTTT
CASSLTVDLRRADTQYF
>TRBJ2-7|TRBV9|NA|NA
TGTGCCAGCAGCGTGACGGGGAGCTCCTACGAGCAGTACTTC
CASSVTGSSYEQYF
>TRBJ1-5|TRBV9|NA|NA
TGTGCCAGCAGCGTAGTGGTAACGAGGCCAGCCGATCAGCCCCAGCATTTT
CASSVVVTRPADQPQHF